This T cell receptor beta chain stems from a study of blood T cell repertoires in COVID-19 (dated by TCRdb to about 2020). Context from the whole study: The collaborator samples originated in the United States, Italy and Spain and spanned the acute and convalescent phases of COVID-19. Samples came from the ongoing ImmuneRACE study (first 160 participants) plus 1,254 subjects from 6 global collaborators. The prospective study material was composed of cDNA or gDNA derived from T cells, B-cell-depleted T cells, or PBMCs. The repertoires were released in a freely available public database intended as a resource for research on the immune response to SARS-CoV-2. A de-identified subject ID, COVID-19 status, age in years and sex were almost always included in the sample metadata. Subjects who had been exposed to COVID-19, were actively infected with it, or had recovered from it provided the deeply sampled blood TCRbeta repertoires that made up the dataset. HLA class I and class II types, where available, came from metadata supplied by the sample provider rather than from assay-based typing. Results and caveats for the whole study, not just this receptor: How much clinical and demographic metadata was included differed by source and by participant, and the metadata was provided uncurated.

This clone was picked up a small number of times. Which antigen it targets is not known. The record has no base qualities; no much larger clone is one base away. Trimmed from V: 6 bases; trimmed from J: 3 bases; junction bases lacking a gene match: 6. For CDR1 and CDR2, the germline V gene lists SNHLY and FYNNEI. The CDR3 contains 15 residues, cysteine and phenylalanine counted. Solely the CDR3 DNA is kept, with 45 bases framed from the first base. Collaborating institutions collected whole blood in K2EDTA tubes following their own protocols. Collaborator samples were shipped for TCRbeta analysis as frozen whole blood, isolated PBMCs, or DNA extracted from either sample type. TCRbeta CDR3 regions were amplified from genomic DNA by means of the immunoSEQ Assay, a bias-controlled multiplex PCR. In the authors' own workflow: Within the assay, amplification of reference gene primers was used to estimate how many nucleated cells each sample contained. To quantify the absolute abundance of each unique TCRbeta CDR3 rearrangement, sequence reads were collapsed and filtered. For each sample, productive Simpson clonality was calculated as the square root of Simpson's diversity index across productive rearrangements. Drawn from immuneACCESS, this table holds only the in-frame rearrangements with V and J called that TCRdb kept. Clones are partly lost; checked studies trace under half to an unresolved V gene and leave the rest unexplained. The D gene and trimming were derived from the DNA, and the V and J assignments and clone size from that table. Within this sample are about 170,000 clones, with under 90% of them counted one time only. Jointly, the top ten make up approximately 2% of the sample.

The TCR originated in a woman of 80 years or more with acute or convalescent COVID-19. The source material was peripheral blood. The chain couples TRBV2 to TRBJ1-3, and 9 junctional nucleotides match TRBD1. The nucleotides are TGTGCCAGCAGCGTGGGACAGGGCTTTGGAAACACCATATATTTT. It translates to CASSVGQGFGNTIYF.